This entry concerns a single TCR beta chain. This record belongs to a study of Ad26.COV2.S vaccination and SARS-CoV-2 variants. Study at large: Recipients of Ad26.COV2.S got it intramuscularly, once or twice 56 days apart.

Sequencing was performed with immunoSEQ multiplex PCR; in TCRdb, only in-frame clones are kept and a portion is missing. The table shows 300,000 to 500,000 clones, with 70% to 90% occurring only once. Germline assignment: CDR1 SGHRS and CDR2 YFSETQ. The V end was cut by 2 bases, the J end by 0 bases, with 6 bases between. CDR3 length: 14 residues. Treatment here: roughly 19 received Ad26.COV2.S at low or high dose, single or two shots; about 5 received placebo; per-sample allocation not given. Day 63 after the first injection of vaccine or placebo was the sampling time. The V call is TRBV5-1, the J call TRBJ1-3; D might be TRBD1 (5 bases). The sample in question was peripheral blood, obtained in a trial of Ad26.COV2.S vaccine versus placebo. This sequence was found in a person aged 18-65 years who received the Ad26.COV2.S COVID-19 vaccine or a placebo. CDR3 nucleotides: TGCGCCAGCAGCTTAGGGGCCTCTGGAAACACCATATATTTT. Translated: CASSLGASGNTIYF.